The rows below give T cell receptor beta chains drawn from one sample of a study of blood T cell repertoires in COVID-19. Generated by immunoSEQ multiplex PCR, the TCRdb table keeps only in-frame clones and is missing some. The table has 65,000 or so clones, about 92% seen once. Sequencing was done on a sample of peripheral blood. All receptors derive from a man aged 60 to 69 with acute or convalescent COVID-19. Both conserved end residues are part of each CDR3.

V gene: TRBV6-6
CDR3 protein: CASSTPGTGNTEAFF

V gene: TRBV4-2
CDR3 protein: CASSQLWTGVSNQPQHF

V gene: TRBV4-1
CDR3 protein: CASSPPGEGDYEQYF

V gene: TRBV3-1/TRBV3-2
CDR3 protein: CASSQAGFLSNEQFF

V gene: TRBV5-8
CDR3 protein: CASRRLPGQGRETQYF

V gene: TRBV19
CDR3 protein: CASRRQRYSGNTIYF

V gene: TRBV5-6
CDR3 protein: CASSADTTGELFF

V gene: TRBV27
CDR3 protein: CASSLASGIGYTF

V gene: TRBV7-2
CDR3 protein: CASSPQRGGTDTQYF

V gene: TRBV4-1
CDR3 protein: CASSPTSGGLVYEQYF

V gene: TRBV11-2
CDR3 protein: CASSSLAGARDNYEQYF

V gene: TRBV2
CDR3 protein: CASKFQTETNEKLFF

V gene: TRBV6-2/TRBV6-3
CDR3 protein: CASSHRRTNSPLHF

V gene: TRBV5-1
CDR3 protein: CASSSNQETQYF

V gene: TRBV27
CDR3 protein: CASSLSNPGGTDTQYF

V gene: TRBV2
CDR3 protein: CASNGQVDTEAFF

V gene: TRBV5-4
CDR3 protein: CASTITGGPVGGYTF

V gene: TRBV6-5
CDR3 protein: CASRLGRLEKLFF

V gene: TRBV5-4
CDR3 protein: CASSPDRGRRDGYTF

V gene: TRBV30
CDR3 protein: CAWSLKGQGKMFEQFF

V gene: TRBV9
CDR3 protein: CASSPRLRETQYF

V gene: TRBV5-4
CDR3 protein: CASSSRTTGGNEQFF

V gene: TRBV29-1
CDR3 protein: CSVEGGKSSYNEQFF

V gene: TRBV9
CDR3 protein: CASSPQGGAYNTEAFF

V gene: TRBV5-1
CDR3 protein: CASSLYTTGTAAGELFF

V gene: TRBV11-2
CDR3 protein: CASSLGAGQDYEQYF

V gene: TRBV3-1/TRBV3-2
CDR3 protein: CASSQLAGRDIQYF

V gene: TRBV9
CDR3 protein: CASSVGLMNTEAFF

V gene: TRBV6-5
CDR3 protein: CASSSGTGGASSPLHF

V gene: TRBV7-9
CDR3 protein: CASSSTYSPLHF

V gene: TRBV13
CDR3 protein: CASSLGPGGVYEQYF

V gene: TRBV2
CDR3 protein: CASTGWDRGIYGYTF

V gene: TRBV4-1
CDR3 protein: CASSPSSRGYGYTF

V gene: TRBV10-2
CDR3 protein: CASSKVGSDGYTF

V gene: TRBV10-2
CDR3 protein: CASSTRDRGNTEAFF

V gene: TRBV7-3
CDR3 protein: CASSPAGILGDTQYF

V gene: TRBV5-4
CDR3 protein: CASRRQGPAYEQYF

V gene: TRBV2
CDR3 protein: CASSENSFNYGYTF

V gene: TRBV5-1
CDR3 protein: CASSSSVLAGAQETQYF

V gene: TRBV2
CDR3 protein: CAGRDRVYGYTF

V gene: TRBV6-5
CDR3 protein: CASRNPGQVTLEQFF

V gene: TRBV14
CDR3 protein: CASSLQDGLVAFF

V gene: TRBV2
CDR3 protein: CASNRDSSNTEAFF

V gene: TRBV30
CDR3 protein: CAWSPDSYTQYF

V gene: TRBV5-1
CDR3 protein: CASSLAPGKNIQYF

V gene: TRBV4-2
CDR3 protein: CASSQGTLSQGRNTIYF

V gene: TRBV9
CDR3 protein: CASSSGQTMNTEAFF

V gene: TRBV15
CDR3 protein: CATSILAGGTDTQYF

V gene: TRBV7-9
CDR3 protein: CASSGTGFNQPQHF

V gene: TRBV3-1/TRBV3-2
CDR3 protein: CASSPLREAGTDTQYF

V gene: TRBV3-1/TRBV3-2
CDR3 protein: CASSLGREGAGGYTF

V gene: TRBV4-1
CDR3 protein: CASSRGEGSGNTIYF

V gene: TRBV25-1
CDR3 protein: CASRLPGGEAFF

V gene: TRBV3-1/TRBV3-2
CDR3 protein: CASSPTGLVQEDF